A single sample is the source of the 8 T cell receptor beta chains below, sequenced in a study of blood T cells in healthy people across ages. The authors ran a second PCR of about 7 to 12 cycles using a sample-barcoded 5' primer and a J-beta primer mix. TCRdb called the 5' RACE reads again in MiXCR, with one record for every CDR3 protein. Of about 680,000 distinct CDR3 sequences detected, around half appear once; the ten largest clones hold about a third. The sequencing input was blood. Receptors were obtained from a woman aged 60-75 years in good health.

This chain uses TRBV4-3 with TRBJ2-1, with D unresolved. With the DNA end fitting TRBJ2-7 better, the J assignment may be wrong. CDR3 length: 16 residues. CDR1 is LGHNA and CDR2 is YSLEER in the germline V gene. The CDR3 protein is CASSQDTGSSYNEQYF. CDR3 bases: TGCGCCAGCAGCCAAGATACCGGCAGCTCCTACAATGAGCAGTACTTC.

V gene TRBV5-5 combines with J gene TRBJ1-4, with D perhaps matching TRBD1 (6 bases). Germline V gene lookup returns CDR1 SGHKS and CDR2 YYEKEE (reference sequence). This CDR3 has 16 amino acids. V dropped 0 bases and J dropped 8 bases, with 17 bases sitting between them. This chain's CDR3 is CASSLVGGASREKLFF. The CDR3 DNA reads TGTGCCAGCAGCTTGGTCGGGGGCGCGTCGCGGGAAAAACTGTTTTTT.

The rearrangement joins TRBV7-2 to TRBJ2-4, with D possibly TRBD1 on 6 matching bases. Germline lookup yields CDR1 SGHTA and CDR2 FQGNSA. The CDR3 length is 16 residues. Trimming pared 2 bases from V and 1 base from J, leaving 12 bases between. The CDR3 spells CASSLNRAWAKNIQYF. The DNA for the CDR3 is TGTGCCAGCAGCTTAAACAGGGCATGGGCCAAAAACATTCAGTACTTC.

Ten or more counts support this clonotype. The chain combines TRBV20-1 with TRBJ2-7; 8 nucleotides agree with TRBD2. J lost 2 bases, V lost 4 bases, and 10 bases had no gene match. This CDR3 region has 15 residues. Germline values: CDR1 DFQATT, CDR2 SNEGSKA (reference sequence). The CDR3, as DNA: TGCAGTGCTACATCCCCGGGAGGGCGACCCTACGAGCAGTACTTC. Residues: CSATSPGGRPYEQYF.

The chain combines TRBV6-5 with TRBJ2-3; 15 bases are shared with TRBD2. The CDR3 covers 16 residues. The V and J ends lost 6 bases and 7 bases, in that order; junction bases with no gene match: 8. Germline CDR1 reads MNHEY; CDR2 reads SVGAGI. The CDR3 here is CASSSSGLAGGYTQYF. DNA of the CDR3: TGTGCCAGCAGCTCTTCGGGACTAGCGGGAGGTTATACGCAGTATTTT.

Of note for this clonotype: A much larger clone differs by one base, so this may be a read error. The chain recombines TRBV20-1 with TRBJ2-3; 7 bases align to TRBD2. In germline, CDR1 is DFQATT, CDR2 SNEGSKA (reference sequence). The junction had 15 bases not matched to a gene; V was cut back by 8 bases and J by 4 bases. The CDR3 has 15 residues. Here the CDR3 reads CSPESRAGLADTQYF. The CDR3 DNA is TGCAGTCCAGAGTCAAGAGCCGGACTAGCAGATACGCAGTATTTT.

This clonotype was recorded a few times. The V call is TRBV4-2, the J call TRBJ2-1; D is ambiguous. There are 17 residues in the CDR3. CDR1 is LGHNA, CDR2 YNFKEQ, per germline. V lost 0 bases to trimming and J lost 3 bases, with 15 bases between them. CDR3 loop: CASSQEWATANYNEQFF. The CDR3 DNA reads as TGTGCCAGCAGCCAAGAATGGGCTACAGCGAACTACAATGAGCAGTTCTTC.

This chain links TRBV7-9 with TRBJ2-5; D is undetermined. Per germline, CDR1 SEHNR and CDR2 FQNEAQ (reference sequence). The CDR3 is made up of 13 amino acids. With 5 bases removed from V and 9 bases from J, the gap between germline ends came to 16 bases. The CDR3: CASSQEGQVAQYF. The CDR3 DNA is TGTGCCAGCAGCCAGGAAGGGCAAGTGGCCCAGTACTTC.